This TCR beta chain was identified in a study of cytomegalovirus exposure and HLA in healthy donors (dated by TCRdb to 2016 to 2017). The study in broad terms: In an earlier analysis of 587 of the donors, 276 Gb of sequence data and roughly 100 million unique TCR beta sequences from 180 million or so T cells were reported. An early release covering 550 to 650 HLA-typed donors comprised about 300 gigabases of sequencing data and 85 million to 100 million unique TCR sequences. Of the 300 to 450 genotyped donors, 65% to 90% fell in the genetic ancestry cluster associated with self-reported Caucasian donors. The study aimed to test whether cataloging public T cell receptors could reveal signatures of past pathogen exposure. The T cell repertoires of 550 to 850 subjects were profiled by immunosequencing and related to cytomegalovirus serostatus. In addition to the first cohort of 666 subjects, a separate validation cohort of approximately 130 different subjects was used. To predict cytomegalovirus infection status, the study combined high-throughput TCR immunosequencing, statistical association of individual TCRs with disease status, and machine learning. A later analysis re-analyzed previously published TCR beta repertoires from 660 or so donors and added high-resolution HLA genotyping to study TCR occurrence patterns. The later analysis used no new phenotypic data to find candidate immune exposures, relying instead on TCR beta sequences and their occurrence across donors. To decide whether each TCR beta V gene segment behaved as functional or pseudogenic, an earlier analysis of some 540 of the donors relied on high-throughput TCR beta sequencing. Donor age, sex, ethnicity and CMV serostatus were compiled together with the repertoire data. A later genetic analysis used genome-wide SNP genotypes for about three fifths of the 666 donors, treating that subset as a discovery cohort. Every discovery cohort repertoire had been produced on one sequencing platform. Both class I and class II loci were covered by HLA typing, at four-digit resolution. The number of donors typed differed by locus, with roughly 620-630 for A, B, C, DRB1 and DQB1, roughly 520 for DQA1, approximately 570 for DPA1, and some 450 for DPB1. Several DR-DQ haplotypes were treated as single units for association and clustering because of strong linkage in the cohort. Among 398 genotyped donors of the cohort, an average of about 240,000 unique TCR beta nucleotide sequences were sequenced per donor, 15% to 20% of them non-productive.

The protocol used for the library was the immunoSEQ multiplex PCR assay. For the multiplex PCR, a mixture combining 60 forward primers for TCR Vbeta segments and 13 reverse primers for TCR Jbeta segments was used. The CDR3 region of rearranged TCR beta genes was amplified from genomic DNA with a multiplex PCR assay. Amplified TCR beta libraries were sequenced as 87-base-pair reads on the Illumina HiSeq System. As for the original processing: A later analysis tallied 75 million to 85 million unique TCR beta chains across the approximately 670 repertoires, and approximately 11 million of those chains were shared by two or more donors. Raw reads were error-corrected and collapsed into unique sequences by a nearest-neighbor algorithm in which closely related sequences were merged to remove PCR and sequencing errors. Alignment of CDR3 sequences to IMGT reference sequences was used to assign V, D and J gene segments. Each retained sequence needed at least a six-nucleotide match to both a V gene segment and a J gene segment. A rearrangement was called productive if the CDR3 had no stop codons and remained in frame with V and J, and every other rearrangement was called non-productive. CDR3 was defined by IMGT convention, running from the second conserved V-encoded cysteine to the conserved J-encoded phenylalanine. The earlier analysis of some 580 of the donors excluded any sequence lacking an unambiguous match to a single V gene segment. In an earlier analysis of approximately 610 of the donors, V segments were called functional above 56.7% productive rearrangements and were called segregating when the between-donor standard deviation exceeded 5%. A statistical classification framework was developed to diagnose cytomegalovirus status using the catalog of TCR beta chain sequences. In a later analysis, TCR nucleotide sequences were compared against IMGT/GENE-DB human TR gene sequences so that V and J genes could be assigned. A later analysis assigned CDR3 sequences and most-parsimonious VDJ recombination scenarios with the TCRdist pipeline. A later analysis defined each TCR beta chain by its CDR3 amino acid sequence plus V-gene family, and excluded reads lacking a unique V-gene family. To address suspected cross-contamination and a sequencing artifact, a later analysis removed 592 highly shared, low-generation-probability nucleotide sequences. A later analysis calculated a clonal expansion index for each public chain from normalized within-repertoire ranks of inferred template counts. In a later analysis, generation probabilities were computed using a VDJ recombination model fitted to out-of-frame rearrangements, and the results were checked against IGoR. A later analysis scored TCR-TCR, TCR-HLA and TCR-CMV co-occurrence with hypergeometric tests, applying a repertoire-size bias correction to TCR pairs. False discovery rates were estimated in a later analysis by permuting HLA or CMV assignments 20 times. In a later analysis, co-occurring TCRs were grouped with DBSCAN, and TCRdist sequence similarity was added when clustering was performed within HLA-allele-positive subsets. Repertoires with fewer than 30,000 or more than 120,000 public chains, plus five repertoires with anomalous nucleotide sharing, were excluded from co-occurrence clustering. TCRdb limited this immuneACCESS table to in-frame rearrangements with V and J called. A share of clones is missing; checked studies link under half to unresolved V genes, and the rest is unexplained. D and trimming were read from the DNA, whereas the V and J calls and clone size are those reported in that table. In this sample the table shows about 130,000 clones, roughly four fifths of which occur a single time. Of the sample, roughly 7% is held by the ten largest clones.

The paper as a whole reports these results and caveats: V-gene and J-gene trimming of TCR beta chains was associated with a missense DCLRE1C variant in a later genetic analysis, and the association was replicated in an independent cohort. This cohort had only TCR beta chains sequenced, and the lack of alpha or paired-chain data limited which features could be detected. Most TCR sequences were observed very rarely across donors, whereas some public TCRs were present in many individuals. Linkage disequilibrium might explain the correlated functional status among segregating V segments, but an unknown experimental factor could not be ruled out. According to a later analysis, most CMV-associated TCR beta chains appeared to be HLA-restricted, and the HLA associations seemed to be driven largely by CMV exposure. The classifier was reported to diagnose cytomegalovirus status with high specificity and sensitivity in both the original and validation cohorts. Sequencing depth was assumed to be roughly uniform across donors in the presence/absence analyses, though that assumption may not hold. In an earlier analysis of several hundred of the donors, most TCR beta V segments were observed in productive rearrangements about 87% or about 30% of the time, broadly matching IMGT annotations. A total of fewer than 200 TCR beta chains were listed by the study as associated with cytomegalovirus. When HLA alleles, especially DR and DQ, strongly co-occurred, attributing TCR associations to individual alleles was difficult. The authors suggested that the approach could potentially be generalized to other disease states and immunological phenotypes. The sequencing pipeline was judged likely to have produced a cluster of highly shared sequence variants as a technical artifact. Some IMGT-functional V segments, including TRBV6-2 and TRBV6-3, could not be distinguished by the 87-base-pair reads and were therefore excluded. A later analysis associated 17,000 or so TCR beta sequences with specific HLA alleles at a false discovery rate of 0.05. In a later genetic analysis, fewer N-insertions in productive TCRs were reported among donors in an Asian-associated ancestry cluster than the approximately 670-donor mean. The earlier analysis of some 540 of the donors excluded over 15 rarely observed V segments, including chromosome 9 orphons, because counts were too low. In a later analysis, TCR association rates were found to vary across HLA loci, with the most associated TCRs seen for DRB1 alleles and the fewest for HLA-C alleles. CMV serostatus was the only immune exposure information available for the cohort. A later analysis found that HLA-associated TCR beta chains were more clonally expanded and had lower generation probabilities than equally common non-associated chains. Because some donors lacked HLA typing at each locus, the association tests relied only on the typed subset. A further reported finding was that TCR beta sequences accurately predicted the HLA-A and HLA-B alleles for most subjects in the first cohort. In a later analysis, several top co-occurrence clusters were reported to appear linked to parvovirus B19, influenza, CMV and Epstein-Barr virus. A few of the identified cytomegalovirus-associated TCR beta chains were confirmed in vitro to be specific for cytomegalovirus antigens.

From the cysteine up to the phenylalanine, the CDR3 has a length of 13 residues. Here the CDR3 DNA is all that survives: 39 bases in frame from base 1. The CDR1 and CDR2 encoded by the germline V gene (reference sequence) are GTSNPN and SVGIG. Trimming takes 8 bases from V and 6 bases from J, and the germline ends sit 19 bases apart. The cohort consisted of 666 healthy bone marrow donors. At the time of sampling, all cohort members were nominally healthy, though unrecorded immune exposures were likely present. The donor tested CMV seronegative, placing the donor among the 300 to 450 seronegative members of the cohort. Each donor provided a peripheral blood sample, and peripheral blood mononuclear cells were used for TCR beta sequencing. Genomic DNA extraction from the blood cell samples was performed with the Qiagen DNeasy Blood Extraction Kit. With respect to this clone: The antigen it recognizes is unknown. No base-level quality is on record; no much larger clone is a single base apart.

The chain employs TRBV30 and TRBJ1-1; the D gene is perhaps TRBD1, on 5 matching bases. Sequences were obtained from PBMCs. The TCR sequence derives from a male donor in good health and CMV-seronegative. The DNA is as follows: TGTGCCGCAAGGGCGGGGGGTTGGGCTGAAGCTTTCTTT. Translated, it gives CAARAGGWAEAFF.